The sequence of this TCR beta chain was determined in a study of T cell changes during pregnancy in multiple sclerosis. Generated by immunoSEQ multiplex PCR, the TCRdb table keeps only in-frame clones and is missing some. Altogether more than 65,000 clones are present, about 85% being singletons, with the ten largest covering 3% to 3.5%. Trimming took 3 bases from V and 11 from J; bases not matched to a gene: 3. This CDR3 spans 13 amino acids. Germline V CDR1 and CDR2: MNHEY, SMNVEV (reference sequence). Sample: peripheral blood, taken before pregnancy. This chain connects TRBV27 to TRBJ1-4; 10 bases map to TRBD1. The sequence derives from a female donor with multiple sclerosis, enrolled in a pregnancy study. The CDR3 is CASSLEGQGKLFF. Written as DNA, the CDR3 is TGTGCCAGCAGTTTGGAGGGACAGGGGAAACTGTTTTTT. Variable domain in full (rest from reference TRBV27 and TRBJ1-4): EAQVTQNPRYLITVTGKKLTVTCSQNMNHEYMSWYRQDPGLGLRQIYYSMNVEVTDKGDVPEGYKVSRKEKRNFPLILESPSPNQTSLYFCASSLEGQGKLFFGSGTQLSVL.